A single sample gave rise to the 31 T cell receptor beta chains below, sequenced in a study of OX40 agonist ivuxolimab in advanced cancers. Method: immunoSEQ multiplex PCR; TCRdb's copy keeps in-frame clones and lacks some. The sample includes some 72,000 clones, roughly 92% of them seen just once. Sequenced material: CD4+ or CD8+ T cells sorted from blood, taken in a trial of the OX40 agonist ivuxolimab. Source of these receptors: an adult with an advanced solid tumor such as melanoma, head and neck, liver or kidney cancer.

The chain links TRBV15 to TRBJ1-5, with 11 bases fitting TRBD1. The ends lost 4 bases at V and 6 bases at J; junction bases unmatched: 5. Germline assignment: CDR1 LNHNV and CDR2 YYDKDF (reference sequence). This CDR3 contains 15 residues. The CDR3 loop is CATSKGQGASQPQHF. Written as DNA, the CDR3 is TGTGCCACCAGCAAAGGACAGGGGGCAAGTCAGCCCCAGCATTTT.

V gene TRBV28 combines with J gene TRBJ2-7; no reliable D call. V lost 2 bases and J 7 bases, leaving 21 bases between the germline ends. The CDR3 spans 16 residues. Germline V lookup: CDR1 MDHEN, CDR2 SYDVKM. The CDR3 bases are TGTGCCAGCAGTTTAGCCCAGGCAGGTCCCTTGGGGGAGCAGTACTTC. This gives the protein CASSLAQAGPLGEQYF.

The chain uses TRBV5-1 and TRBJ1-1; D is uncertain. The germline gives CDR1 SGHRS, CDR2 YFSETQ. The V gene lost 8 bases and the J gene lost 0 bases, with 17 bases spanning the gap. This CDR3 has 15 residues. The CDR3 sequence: CASPIGRGMNTEAFF. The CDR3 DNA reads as TGCGCCAGTCCTATTGGGCGGGGAATGAACACTGAAGCTTTCTTT.

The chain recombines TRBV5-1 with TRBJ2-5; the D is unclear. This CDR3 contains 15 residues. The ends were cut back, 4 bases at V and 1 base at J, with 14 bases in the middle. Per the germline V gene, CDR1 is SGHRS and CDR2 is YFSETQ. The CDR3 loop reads CASSPQRFSQETQYF. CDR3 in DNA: TGCGCCAGCAGCCCCCAGCGATTTAGCCAAGAGACCCAGTACTTC.

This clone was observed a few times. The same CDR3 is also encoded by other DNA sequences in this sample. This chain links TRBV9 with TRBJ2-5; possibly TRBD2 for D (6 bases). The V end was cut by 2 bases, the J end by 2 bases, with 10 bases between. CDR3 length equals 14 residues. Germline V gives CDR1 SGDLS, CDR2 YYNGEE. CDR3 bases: TGTGCCAGCAGCGTCGGTGGGACTCAAGAGACCCAGTACTTC. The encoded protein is CASSVGGTQETQYF.

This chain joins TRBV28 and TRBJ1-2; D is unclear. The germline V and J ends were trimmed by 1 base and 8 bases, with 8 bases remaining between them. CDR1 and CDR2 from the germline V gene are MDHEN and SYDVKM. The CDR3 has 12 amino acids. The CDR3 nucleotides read TGTGCCAGCAGTTTATTAAATCGGGGCTACACCTTC. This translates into CASSLLNRGYTF.

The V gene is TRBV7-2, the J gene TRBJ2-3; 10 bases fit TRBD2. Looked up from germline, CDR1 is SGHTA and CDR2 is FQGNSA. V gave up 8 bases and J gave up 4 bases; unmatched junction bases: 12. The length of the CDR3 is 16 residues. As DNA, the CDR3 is TGTGCCAGCGGTCTAGCGGGGGCGGGGAGCGCAGATACGCAGTATTTT. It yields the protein CASGLAGAGSADTQYF.

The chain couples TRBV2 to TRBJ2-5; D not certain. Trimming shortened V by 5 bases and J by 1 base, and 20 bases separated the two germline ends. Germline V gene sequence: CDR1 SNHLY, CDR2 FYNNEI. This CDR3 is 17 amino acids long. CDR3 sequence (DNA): TGTGCCAGCAGTCCACGTTCGGTTTCCGCCCTCCAAGAGACCCAGTACTTC. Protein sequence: CASSPRSVSALQETQYF.

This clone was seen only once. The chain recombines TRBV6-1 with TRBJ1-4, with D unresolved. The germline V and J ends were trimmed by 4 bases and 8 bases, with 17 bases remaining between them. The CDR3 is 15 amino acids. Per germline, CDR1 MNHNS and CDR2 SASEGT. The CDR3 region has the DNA TGTGCCAGCAGTGTAAAGCCCGCGCCCGCGGAAAAACTGTTTTTT. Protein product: CASSVKPAPAEKLFF.

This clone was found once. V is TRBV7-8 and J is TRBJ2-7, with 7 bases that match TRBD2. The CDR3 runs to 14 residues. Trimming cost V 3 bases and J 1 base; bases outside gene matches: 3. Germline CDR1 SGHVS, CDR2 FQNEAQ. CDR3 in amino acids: CASSLGGDSYEQYF. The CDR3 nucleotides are TGTGCCAGCAGCTTGGGAGGGGATTCCTACGAGCAGTACTTC.

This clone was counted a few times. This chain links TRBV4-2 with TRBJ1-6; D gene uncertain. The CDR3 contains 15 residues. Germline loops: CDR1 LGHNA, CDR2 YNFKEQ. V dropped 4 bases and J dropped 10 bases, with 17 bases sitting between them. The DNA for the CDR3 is TGTGCCAGCAGCCTGTTGGGCGATGCTCGATCACCCCTCCACTTT. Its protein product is CASSLLGDARSPLHF.

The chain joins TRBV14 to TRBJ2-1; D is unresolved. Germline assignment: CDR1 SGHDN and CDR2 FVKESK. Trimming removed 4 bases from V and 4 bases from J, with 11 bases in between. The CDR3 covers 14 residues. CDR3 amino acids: CASSPLDIYNEQFF. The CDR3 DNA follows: TGTGCCAGCAGCCCCCTCGACATTTACAATGAGCAGTTCTTC. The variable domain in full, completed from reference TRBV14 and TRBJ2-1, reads EAGVTQFPSHSVIEKGQTVTLRCDPISGHDNLYWYRRVMGKEIKFLLHFVKESKQDESGMPNNRFLAERTGGTYSTLKVQPAELEDSGVYFCASSPLDIYNEQFFGPGTRLTVL.

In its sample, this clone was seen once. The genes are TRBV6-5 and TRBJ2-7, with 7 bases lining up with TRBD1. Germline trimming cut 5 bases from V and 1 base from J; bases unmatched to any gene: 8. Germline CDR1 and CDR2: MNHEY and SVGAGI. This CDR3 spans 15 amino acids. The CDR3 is CASSNPWDSSYEQYF. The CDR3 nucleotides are TGTGCCAGCAGTAACCCCTGGGACAGTTCCTACGAGCAGTACTTC.

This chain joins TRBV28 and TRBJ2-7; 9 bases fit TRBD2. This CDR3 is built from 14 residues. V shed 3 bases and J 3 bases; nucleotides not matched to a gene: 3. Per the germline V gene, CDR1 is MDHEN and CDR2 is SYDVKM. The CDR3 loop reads CASSFRREGYEQYF. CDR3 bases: TGTGCCAGCAGTTTTCGGCGGGAGGGCTACGAGCAGTACTTC.

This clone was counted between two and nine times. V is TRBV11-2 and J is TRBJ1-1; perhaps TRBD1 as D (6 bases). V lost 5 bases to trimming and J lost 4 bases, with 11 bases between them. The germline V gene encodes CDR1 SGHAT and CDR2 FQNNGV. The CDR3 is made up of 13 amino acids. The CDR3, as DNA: TGTGCCAGCAGCCAACAGGGAGGCACTGAAGCTTTCTTT. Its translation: CASSQQGGTEAFF.

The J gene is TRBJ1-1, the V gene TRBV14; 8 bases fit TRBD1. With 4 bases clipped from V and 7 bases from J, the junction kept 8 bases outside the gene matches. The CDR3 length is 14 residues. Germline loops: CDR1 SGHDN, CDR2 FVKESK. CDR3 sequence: CASSRMDRADEAFF. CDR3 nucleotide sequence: TGTGCCAGCAGCCGGATGGACAGGGCCGATGAAGCTTTCTTT.

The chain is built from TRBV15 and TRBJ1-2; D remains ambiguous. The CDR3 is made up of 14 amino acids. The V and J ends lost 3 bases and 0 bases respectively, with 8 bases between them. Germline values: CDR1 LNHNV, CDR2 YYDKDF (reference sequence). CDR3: CATSRGGPNYGYTF. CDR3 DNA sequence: TGTGCCACCAGCAGGGGCGGGCCTAACTATGGCTACACCTTC.

CDR3 residues: CASSLVGGQGNTEAFF. Written as DNA, the CDR3 is TGTGCCAGCAGCTTGGTAGGCGGACAGGGGAACACTGAAGCTTTCTTT. The chain has TRBV5-4 and TRBJ1-1; TRBD1 aligns across 8 bases. The germline V gene has CDR1 SGHNT and CDR2 YYREEE (reference sequence). Trimming at V came to 0 bases and at J to 1 base, leaving 5 bases not matched to a gene. The CDR3 has 16 residues.

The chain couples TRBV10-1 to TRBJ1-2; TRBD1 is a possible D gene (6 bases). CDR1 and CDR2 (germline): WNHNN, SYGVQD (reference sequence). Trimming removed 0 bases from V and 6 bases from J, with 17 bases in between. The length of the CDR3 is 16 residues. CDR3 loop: CASSESLESGTNGYTF. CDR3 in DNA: TGCGCCAGCAGTGAGTCGTTAGAGTCAGGGACAAATGGCTACACCTTC.

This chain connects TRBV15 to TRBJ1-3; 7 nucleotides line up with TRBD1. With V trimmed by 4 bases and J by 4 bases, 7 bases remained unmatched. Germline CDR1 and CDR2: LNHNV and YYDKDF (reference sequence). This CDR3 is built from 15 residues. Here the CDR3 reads CATSTGGAQGNTIYF. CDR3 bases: TGTGCCACCAGCACAGGGGGGGCCCAAGGAAACACCATATATTTT. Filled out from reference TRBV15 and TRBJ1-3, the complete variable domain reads DAMVIQNPRYQVTQFGKPVTLSCSQTLNHNVMYWYQQKSSQAPKLLFHYYDKDFNNEADTPDNFQSRRPNTSFCFLDIRSPGLGDTAMYLCATSTGGAQGNTIYFGEGSWLTVV.

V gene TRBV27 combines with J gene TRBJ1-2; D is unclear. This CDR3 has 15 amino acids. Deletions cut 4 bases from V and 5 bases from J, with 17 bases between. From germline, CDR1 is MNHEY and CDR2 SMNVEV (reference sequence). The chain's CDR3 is CASSSRRELEYGYTF. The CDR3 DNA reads TGTGCCAGCAGTTCAAGACGGGAACTGGAGTATGGCTACACCTTC.

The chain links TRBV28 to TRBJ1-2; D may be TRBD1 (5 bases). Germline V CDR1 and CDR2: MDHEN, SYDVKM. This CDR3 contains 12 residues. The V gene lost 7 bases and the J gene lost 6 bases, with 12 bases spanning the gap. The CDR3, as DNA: TGTGCCAGCACCCTGGGAGGGGATGGCTACACCTTC. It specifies CASTLGGDGYTF.

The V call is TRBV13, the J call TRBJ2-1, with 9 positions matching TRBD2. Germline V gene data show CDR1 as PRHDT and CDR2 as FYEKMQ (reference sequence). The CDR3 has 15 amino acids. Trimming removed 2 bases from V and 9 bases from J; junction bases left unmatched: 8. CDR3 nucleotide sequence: TGTGCCAGCAGCTTACCGGCTAGCGGGATAAGTGAGCAGTTCTTC. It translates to CASSLPASGISEQFF.

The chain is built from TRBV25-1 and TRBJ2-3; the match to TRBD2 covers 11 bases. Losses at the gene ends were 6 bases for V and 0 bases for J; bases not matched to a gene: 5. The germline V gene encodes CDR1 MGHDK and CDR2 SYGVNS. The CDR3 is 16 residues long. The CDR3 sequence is CASRTGLAASTDTQYF. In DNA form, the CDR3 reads TGTGCCAGCAGGACGGGACTAGCGGCTAGCACAGATACGCAGTATTTT.

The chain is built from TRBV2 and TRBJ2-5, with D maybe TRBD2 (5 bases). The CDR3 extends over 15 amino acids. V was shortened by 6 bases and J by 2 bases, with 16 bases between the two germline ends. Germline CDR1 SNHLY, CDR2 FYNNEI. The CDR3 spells CASSLPMGAQETQYF. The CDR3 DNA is TGTGCCAGCAGCCTTCCCATGGGAGCTCAAGAGACCCAGTACTTC.

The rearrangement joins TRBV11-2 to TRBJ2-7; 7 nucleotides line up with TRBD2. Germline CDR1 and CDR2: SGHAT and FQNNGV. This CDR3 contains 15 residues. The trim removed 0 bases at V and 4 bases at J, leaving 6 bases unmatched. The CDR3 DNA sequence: TGTGCCAGCAGCTTAGAGGGGACTAATATTTACGAGCAGTACTTC. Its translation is CASSLEGTNIYEQYF.

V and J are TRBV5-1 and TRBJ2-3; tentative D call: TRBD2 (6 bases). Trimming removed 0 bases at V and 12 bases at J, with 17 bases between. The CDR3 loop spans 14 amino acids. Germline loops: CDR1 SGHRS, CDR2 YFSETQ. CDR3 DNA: TGCGCCAGCAGCTTGGCCGGATGGGGGGTTGGCCAGTATTTT. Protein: CASSLAGWGVGQYF. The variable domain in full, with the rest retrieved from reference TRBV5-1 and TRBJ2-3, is KAGVTQTPRYLIKTRGQQVTLSCSPISGHRSVSWYQQTPGQGLQFLFEYFSETQRNKGNFPGRFSGRQFSNSRSEMNVSTLELGDSALYLCASSLAGWGVGQYFGPGTRLTVL.

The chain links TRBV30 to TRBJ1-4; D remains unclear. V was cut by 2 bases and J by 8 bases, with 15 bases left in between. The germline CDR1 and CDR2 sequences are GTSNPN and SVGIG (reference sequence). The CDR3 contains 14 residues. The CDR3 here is CAWSPGPGREKLFF. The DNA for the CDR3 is TGTGCCTGGAGTCCCGGCCCTGGGCGGGAAAAACTGTTTTTT.

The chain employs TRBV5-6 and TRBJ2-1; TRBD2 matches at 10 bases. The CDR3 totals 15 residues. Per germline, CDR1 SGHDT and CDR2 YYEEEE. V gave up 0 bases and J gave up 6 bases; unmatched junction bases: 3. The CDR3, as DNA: TGTGCCAGCAGCTTGGGAGCGGGGGGGTCCAATGAGCAGTTCTTC. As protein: CASSLGAGGSNEQFF.

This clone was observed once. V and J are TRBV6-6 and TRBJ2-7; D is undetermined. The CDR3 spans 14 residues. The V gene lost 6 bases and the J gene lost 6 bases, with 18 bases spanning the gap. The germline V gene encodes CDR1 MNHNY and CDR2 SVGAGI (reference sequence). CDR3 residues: CASRPGPRTLEQYF. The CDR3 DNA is TGTGCCAGCAGACCCGGACCGCGGACCCTCGAGCAGTACTTC.

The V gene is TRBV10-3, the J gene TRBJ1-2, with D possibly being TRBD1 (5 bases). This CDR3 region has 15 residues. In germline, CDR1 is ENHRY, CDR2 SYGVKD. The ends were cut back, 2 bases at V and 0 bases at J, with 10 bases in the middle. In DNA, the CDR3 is TGTGCCATCAGTGAGCCGAGGGGATCTAACTATGGCTACACCTTC. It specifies CAISEPRGSNYGYTF.